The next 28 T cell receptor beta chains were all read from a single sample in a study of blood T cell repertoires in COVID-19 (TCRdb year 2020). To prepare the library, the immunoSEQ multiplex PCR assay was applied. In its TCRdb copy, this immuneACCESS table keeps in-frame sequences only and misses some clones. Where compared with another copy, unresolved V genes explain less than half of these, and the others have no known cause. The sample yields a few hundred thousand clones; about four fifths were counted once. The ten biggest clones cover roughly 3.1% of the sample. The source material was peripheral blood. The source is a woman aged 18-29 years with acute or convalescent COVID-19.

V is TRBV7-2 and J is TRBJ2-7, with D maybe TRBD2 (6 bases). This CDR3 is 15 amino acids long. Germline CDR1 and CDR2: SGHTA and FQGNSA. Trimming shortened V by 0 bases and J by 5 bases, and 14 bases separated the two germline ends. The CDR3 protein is CASSLAGLAANEQYF. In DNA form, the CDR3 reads TGTGCCAGCAGCTTAGCAGGTTTAGCGGCAAACGAGCAGTACTTC.

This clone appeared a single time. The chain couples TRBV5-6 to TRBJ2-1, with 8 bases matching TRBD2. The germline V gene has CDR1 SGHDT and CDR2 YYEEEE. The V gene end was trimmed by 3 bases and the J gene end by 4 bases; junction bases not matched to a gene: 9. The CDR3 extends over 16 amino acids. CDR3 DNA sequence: TGTGCCAGCAGCTCCCAGAGACTAGCGCGATACAATGAGCAGTTCTTC. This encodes CASSSQRLARYNEQFF.

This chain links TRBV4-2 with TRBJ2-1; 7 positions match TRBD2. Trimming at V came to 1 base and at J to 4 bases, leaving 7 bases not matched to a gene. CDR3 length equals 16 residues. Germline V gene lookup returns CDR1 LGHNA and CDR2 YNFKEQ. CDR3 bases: TGTGCCAGCAGCCAAGCAGCGGGGACCTTATACAATGAGCAGTTCTTC. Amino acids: CASSQAAGTLYNEQFF.

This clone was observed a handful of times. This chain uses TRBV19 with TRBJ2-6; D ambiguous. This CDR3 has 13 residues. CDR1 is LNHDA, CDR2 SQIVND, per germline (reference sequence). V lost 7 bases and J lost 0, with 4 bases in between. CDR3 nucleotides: TGTGCCAGTACCGTCTCTGGGGCCAACGTCCTGACTTTC. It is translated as CASTVSGANVLTF.

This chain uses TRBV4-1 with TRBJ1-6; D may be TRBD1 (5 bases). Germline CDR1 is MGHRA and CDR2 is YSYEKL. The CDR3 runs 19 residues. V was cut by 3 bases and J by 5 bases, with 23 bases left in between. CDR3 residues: CASSQGGFKGLADNSPLHF. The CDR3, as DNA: TGCGCCAGCAGCCAGGGGGGGTTTAAGGGGTTGGCCGATAATTCACCCCTCCACTTT.

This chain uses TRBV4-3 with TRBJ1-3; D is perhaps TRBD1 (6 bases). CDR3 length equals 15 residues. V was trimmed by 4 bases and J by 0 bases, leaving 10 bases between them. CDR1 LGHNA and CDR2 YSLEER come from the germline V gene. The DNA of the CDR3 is TGCGCCAGCAGCCCCGGACAGTACTCTGGAAACACCATATATTTT. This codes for CASSPGQYSGNTIYF.

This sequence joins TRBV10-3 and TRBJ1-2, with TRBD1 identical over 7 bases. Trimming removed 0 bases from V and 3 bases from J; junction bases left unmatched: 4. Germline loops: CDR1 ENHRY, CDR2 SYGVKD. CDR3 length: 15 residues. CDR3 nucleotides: TGTGCCATCAGTGAGTCTTTGGGACAGTACTATGGCTACACCTTC. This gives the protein CAISESLGQYYGYTF.

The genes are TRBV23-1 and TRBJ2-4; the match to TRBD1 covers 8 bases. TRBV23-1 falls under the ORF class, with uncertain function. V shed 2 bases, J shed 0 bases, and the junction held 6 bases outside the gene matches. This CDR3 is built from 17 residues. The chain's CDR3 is CASSQLGTGIAKNIQYF. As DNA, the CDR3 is TGCGCCAGCAGTCAACTAGGGACAGGAATAGCCAAAAACATTCAGTACTTC.

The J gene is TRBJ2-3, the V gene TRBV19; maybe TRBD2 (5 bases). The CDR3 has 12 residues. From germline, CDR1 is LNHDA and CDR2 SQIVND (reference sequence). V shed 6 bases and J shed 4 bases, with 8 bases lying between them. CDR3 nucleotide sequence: TGTGCCAGTAGGGCGGGTGCAGATACGCAGTATTTT. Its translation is CASRAGADTQYF.

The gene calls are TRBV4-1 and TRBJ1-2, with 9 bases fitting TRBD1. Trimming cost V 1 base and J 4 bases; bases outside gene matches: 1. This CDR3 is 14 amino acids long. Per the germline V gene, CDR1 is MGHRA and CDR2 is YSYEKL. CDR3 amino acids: CASSQGTGAYGYTF. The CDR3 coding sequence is TGCGCCAGCAGCCAAGGGACAGGGGCCTATGGCTACACCTTC.

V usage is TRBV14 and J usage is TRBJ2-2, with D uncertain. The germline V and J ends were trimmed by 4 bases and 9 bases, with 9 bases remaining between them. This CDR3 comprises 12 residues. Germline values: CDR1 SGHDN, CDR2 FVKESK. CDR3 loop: CASSLQARELFF. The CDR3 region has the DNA TGTGCCAGCAGCCTTCAGGCCCGGGAGCTGTTTTTT.

The DNA of the CDR3 is TGTGCCTGGAGTGTACTCGGAGCAATCCCGGGACTAGCGTCCTACAATGAGCAGTTCTTC. It encodes CAWSVLGAIPGLASYNEQFF. The V call is TRBV30, the J call TRBJ2-1, with 10 bases matching TRBD2. CDR1 is GTSNPN and CDR2 is SVGIG in the germline V gene (reference sequence). The CDR3 sequence is 20 residues long. V gave up 0 bases and J gave up 1 base; unmatched junction bases: 15.

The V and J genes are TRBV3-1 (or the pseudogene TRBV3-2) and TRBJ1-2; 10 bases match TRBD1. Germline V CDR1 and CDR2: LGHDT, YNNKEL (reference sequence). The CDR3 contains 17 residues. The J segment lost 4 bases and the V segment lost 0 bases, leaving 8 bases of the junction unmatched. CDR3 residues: CASSQDGTGVLFYGYTF. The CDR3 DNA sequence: TGTGCCAGCAGCCAAGATGGGACAGGGGTCCTATTCTATGGCTACACCTTC.

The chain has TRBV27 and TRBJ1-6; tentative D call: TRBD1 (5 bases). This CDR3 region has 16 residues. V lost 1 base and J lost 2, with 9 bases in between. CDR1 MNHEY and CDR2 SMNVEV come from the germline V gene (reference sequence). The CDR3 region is CASSLLGQAYNSPLHF. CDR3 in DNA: TGTGCCAGCAGTTTATTGGGGCAGGCCTATAATTCACCCCTCCACTTT.

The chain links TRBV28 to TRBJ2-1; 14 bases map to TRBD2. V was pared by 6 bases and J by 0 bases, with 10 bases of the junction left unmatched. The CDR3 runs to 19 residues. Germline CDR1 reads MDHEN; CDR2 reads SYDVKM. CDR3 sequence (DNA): TGTGCCAGCAGGTACTCCGGGACTAGCGGGAGATTCTCCTACAATGAGCAGTTCTTC. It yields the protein CASRYSGTSGRFSYNEQFF.

The CDR3 DNA is TGCAGTGCCAAAAGCCCCTACGAGCAGTACTTC. Its protein product is CSAKSPYEQYF. J is TRBJ2-7 and V is TRBV20-1; D gene uncertain. V lost 6 bases and J lost 2, with 8 bases in between. The CDR3 length is 11 residues. The germline gives CDR1 DFQATT, CDR2 SNEGSKA (reference sequence).

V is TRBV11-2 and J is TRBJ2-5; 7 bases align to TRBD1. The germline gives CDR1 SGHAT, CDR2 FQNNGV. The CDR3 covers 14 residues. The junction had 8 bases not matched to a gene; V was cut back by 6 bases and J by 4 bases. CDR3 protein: CASSTTGKGETQYF. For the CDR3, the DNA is TGTGCCAGCAGTACGACAGGGAAGGGAGAGACCCAGTACTTC.

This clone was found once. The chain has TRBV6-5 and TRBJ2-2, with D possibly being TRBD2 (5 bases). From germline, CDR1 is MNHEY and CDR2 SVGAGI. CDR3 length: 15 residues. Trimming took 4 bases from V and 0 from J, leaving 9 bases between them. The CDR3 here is CASSSATTNTGELFF. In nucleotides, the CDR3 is TGTGCCAGCAGTTCAGCGACTACGAACACCGGGGAGCTGTTTTTT.

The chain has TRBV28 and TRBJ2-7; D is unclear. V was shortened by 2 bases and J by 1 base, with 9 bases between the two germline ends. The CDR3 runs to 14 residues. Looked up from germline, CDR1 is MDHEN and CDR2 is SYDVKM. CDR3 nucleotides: TGTGCCAGCAGTTTACTATCGGGTTCCTACGAGCAGTACTTC. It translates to CASSLLSGSYEQYF. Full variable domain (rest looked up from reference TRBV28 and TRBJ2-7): DVKVTQSSRYLVKRTGEKVFLECVQDMDHENMFWYRQDPGLGLRLIYFSYDVKMKEKGDIPEGYSVSREKKERFSLILESASTNQTSMYLCASSLLSGSYEQYFGPGTRLTVT.

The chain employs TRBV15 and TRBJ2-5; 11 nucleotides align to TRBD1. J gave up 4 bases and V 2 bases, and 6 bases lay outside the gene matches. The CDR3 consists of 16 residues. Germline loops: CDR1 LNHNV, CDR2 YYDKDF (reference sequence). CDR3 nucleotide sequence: TGTGCCACCAGCAGATCACGGACAGGGGGCCGAGAGACCCAGTACTTC. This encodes CATSRSRTGGRETQYF.

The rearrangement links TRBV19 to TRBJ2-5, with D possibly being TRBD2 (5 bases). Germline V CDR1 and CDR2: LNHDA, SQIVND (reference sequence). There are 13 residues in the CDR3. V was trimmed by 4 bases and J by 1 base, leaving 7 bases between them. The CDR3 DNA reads TGTGCCAGTAGTAGAGGGTCCCAAGAGACCCAGTACTTC. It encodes CASSRGSQETQYF.

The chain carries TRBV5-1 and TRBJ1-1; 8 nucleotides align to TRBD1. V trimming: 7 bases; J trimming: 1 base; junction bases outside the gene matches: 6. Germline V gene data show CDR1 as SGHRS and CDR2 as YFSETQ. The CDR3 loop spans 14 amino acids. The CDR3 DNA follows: TGCGCCAGCGCGACAGGGGCCCGGAACACTGAAGCTTTCTTT. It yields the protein CASATGARNTEAFF.

The CDR3 DNA reads as TGCGCCAGCAGCCAAGATGGGGGGGGACCTTATAGCAATCAGCCCCAGCATTTT. This encodes CASSQDGGGPYSNQPQHF. The V call is TRBV4-3, the J call TRBJ1-5, with a tentative D call TRBD1 (5 bases). The CDR3 runs 18 residues. Germline V gives CDR1 LGHNA, CDR2 YSLEER. V lost 0 bases, J lost 0 bases, and 15 bases lay in between.

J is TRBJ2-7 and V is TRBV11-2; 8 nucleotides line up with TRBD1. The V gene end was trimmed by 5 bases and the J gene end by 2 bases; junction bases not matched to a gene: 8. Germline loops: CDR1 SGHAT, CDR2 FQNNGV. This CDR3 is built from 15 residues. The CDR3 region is CASSITGTGPYEQYF. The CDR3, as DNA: TGTGCCAGCAGCATCACCGGGACAGGACCCTACGAGCAGTACTTC. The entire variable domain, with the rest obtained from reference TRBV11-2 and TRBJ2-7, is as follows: EAGVAQSPRYKIIEKRQSVAFWCNPISGHATLYWYQQILGQGPKLLIQFQNNGVVDDSQLPKDRFSAERLKGVDSTLKIQPAKLEDSAVYLCASSITGTGPYEQYFGPGTRLTVT.

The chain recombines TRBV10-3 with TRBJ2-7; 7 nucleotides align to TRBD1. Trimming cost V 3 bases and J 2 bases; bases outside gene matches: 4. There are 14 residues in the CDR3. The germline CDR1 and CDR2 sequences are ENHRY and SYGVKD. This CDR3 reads CAISDRDSTYEQYF. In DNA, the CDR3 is TGTGCCATCAGTGACCGGGACAGTACCTACGAGCAGTACTTC.

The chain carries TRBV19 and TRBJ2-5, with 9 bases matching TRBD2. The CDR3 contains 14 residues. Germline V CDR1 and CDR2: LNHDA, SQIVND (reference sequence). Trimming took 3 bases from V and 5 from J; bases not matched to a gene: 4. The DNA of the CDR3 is TGTGCCAGTAGTATGCCCGGGACTAGCGAGACCCAGTACTTC. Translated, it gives CASSMPGTSETQYF.

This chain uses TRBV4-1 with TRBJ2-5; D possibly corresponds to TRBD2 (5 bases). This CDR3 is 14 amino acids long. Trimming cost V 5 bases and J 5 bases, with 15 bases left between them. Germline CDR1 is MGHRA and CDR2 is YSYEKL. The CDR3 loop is CASSETGKEETQYF. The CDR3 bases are TGCGCCAGCAGCGAGACGGGAAAGGAGGAGACCCAGTACTTC.

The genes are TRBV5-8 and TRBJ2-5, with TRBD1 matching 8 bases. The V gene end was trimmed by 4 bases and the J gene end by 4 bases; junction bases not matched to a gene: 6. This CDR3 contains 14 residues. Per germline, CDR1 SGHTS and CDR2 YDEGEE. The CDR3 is CASSQTGVGETQYF. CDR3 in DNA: TGTGCCAGCAGCCAGACAGGGGTCGGAGAGACCCAGTACTTC. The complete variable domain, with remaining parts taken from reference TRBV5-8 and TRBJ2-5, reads EAGVTQSPTHLIKTRGQQATLRCSPISGHTSVYWYQQALGLGLQFLLWYDEGEERNRGNFPPRFSGRQFPNYSSELNVNALELEDSALYLCASSQTGVGETQYFGPGTRLLVL.